One and the same sample provided the 22 T cell receptor beta chains below, sequenced in a study of cytomegalovirus exposure and HLA in healthy donors. PCR employed 60 Vbeta and 13 Jbeta primers. Repertoires were generated with immunoSEQ multiplex PCR, while TCRdb's copy carries only in-frame clones and drops some. Of about 200,000 clones in the sample, 65% to 85% were seen once. Sequencing was done on a sample of PBMCs. These receptors were taken from a boy aged 2-9 years in good health and CMV-seronegative.

The chain couples TRBV5-5 to TRBJ1-5; TRBD1 aligns across 8 bases. The CDR3 loop spans 14 amino acids. Germline lookup yields CDR1 SGHKS and CDR2 YYEKEE (reference sequence). V shed 3 bases and J 4 bases; nucleotides not matched to a gene: 3. The CDR3 sequence: CASSSDRENQPQHF. The CDR3 DNA is TGTGCCAGCAGCTCGGACAGGGAAAATCAGCCCCAGCATTTT.

V is TRBV30 and J is TRBJ1-2, with D possibly being TRBD1 (6 bases). From germline, CDR1 is GTSNPN and CDR2 SVGIG (reference sequence). This CDR3 is 12 amino acids long. Trimming left V 5 bases short and J 2 bases short, with 9 bases between. CDR3 amino acids: CAWGQQNYGYTF. The CDR3 DNA follows: TGTGCCTGGGGACAGCAGAACTATGGCTACACCTTC. The full variable domain, completed using reference TRBV30 and TRBJ1-2, is SQTIHQWPATLVQPVGSPLSLECTVEGTSNPNLYWYRQAAGRGLQLLFYSVGIGQISSEVPQNLSASRPQDRQFILSSKKLLLSDSGFYLCAWGQQNYGYTFGSGTRLTVV.

V and J are TRBV7-8 and TRBJ2-5, with D unclear. V was cut by 1 base and J by 2 bases, with 11 bases left in between. The germline V gene encodes CDR1 SGHVS and CDR2 FQNEAQ. This CDR3 has 15 residues. As DNA, the CDR3 is TGTGCCAGCAGCTTAGGTTTATCCGGTCAAGAGACCCAGTACTTC. It encodes CASSLGLSGQETQYF.

The rearrangement links TRBV2 to TRBJ2-7; 8 bases are a match to TRBD1. CDR1 SNHLY and CDR2 FYNNEI come from the germline V gene. The V gene end was trimmed by 5 bases and the J gene end by 0 bases; junction bases not matched to a gene: 3. The CDR3 has 14 amino acids. Here the CDR3 reads CASSRDRSSYEQYF. In DNA, the CDR3 is TGTGCCAGCAGTCGGGACAGGAGCTCCTACGAGCAGTACTTC.

The genes are TRBV10-3 and TRBJ2-5; D gene ambiguous. V dropped 4 bases and J dropped 4 bases, with 7 bases sitting between them. The length of the CDR3 is 12 residues. Germline-derived CDR1 and CDR2 are ENHRY and SYGVKD. CDR3 protein: CAISARGETQYF. DNA for the CDR3: TGTGCCATCAGTGCAAGAGGAGAGACCCAGTACTTC.

As for this clone: Mismatch with germline at one junction end may stem from a read error. The chain joins TRBV5-1 to TRBJ1-2; 8 bases fit TRBD1. Looked up from germline, CDR1 is SGHRS and CDR2 is YFSETQ. The CDR3 has 13 amino acids. The DNA of the CDR3 is TGCGCCAGCAGTGGCGGACAGGGCGATGGCCACACCTTC. Its translation is CASSGGQGDGHTF.

This clone has more than one count but fewer than ten. The V gene is TRBV9, the J gene TRBJ2-7, with 10 bases lining up with TRBD2. The V segment lost 3 bases and the J segment 5 bases; nucleotides outside the gene matches: 5. CDR1 and CDR2 from the germline V gene are SGDLS and YYNGEE. The CDR3 runs to 14 residues. CDR3 nucleotide sequence: TGTGCCAGCAGCGGTACCGGGACTAGCGACGAGCAGTACTTC. Translation gives CASSGTGTSDEQYF.

This clone was recorded only once. The chain links TRBV11-2 to TRBJ2-7, with D possibly matching TRBD2 (6 bases). This CDR3 is 15 amino acids long. Germline V gene sequence: CDR1 SGHAT, CDR2 FQNNGV. With 4 bases removed from V and 4 bases from J, the gap between germline ends came to 17 bases. The CDR3 reads CASSSLPGESYEQYF. The CDR3 nucleotides read TGTGCCAGCAGCTCACTTCCGGGAGAATCTTACGAGCAGTACTTC.

The rearrangement joins TRBV6-1 to TRBJ2-2; 9 nucleotides agree with TRBD2. The trim removed 6 bases at V and 1 base at J, leaving 0 bases unmatched. CDR3 size: 14 residues. From germline, CDR1 is MNHNS and CDR2 SASEGT. For the CDR3, the DNA is TGTGCCAGCAGGACTAGCGGGAACACCGGGGAGCTGTTTTTT. Translated: CASRTSGNTGELFF.

This chain uses TRBV7-9 with TRBJ1-4; D might be TRBD1 (5 bases). V lost 3 bases, J lost 3 bases, and 8 bases lay in between. Germline CDR1 SEHNR, CDR2 FQNEAQ (reference sequence). CDR3 length: 14 residues. The CDR3 region is CASSFGGANEKLFF. The CDR3 DNA follows: TGTGCCAGCAGCTTCGGGGGGGCTAATGAAAAACTGTTTTTT. Supplemented by reference TRBV7-9 and TRBJ1-4, the full variable domain reads DTGVSQNPRHKITKRGQNVTFRCDPISEHNRLYWYRQTLGQGPEFLTYFQNEAQLEKSRLLSDRFSAERPKGSFSTLEIQRTEQGDSAMYLCASSFGGANEKLFFGSGTQLSVL.

This chain uses TRBV27 with TRBJ2-3; D is undetermined. CDR3 length: 15 amino acids. Trimming shortened V by 2 bases and J by 4 bases, and 13 bases separated the two germline ends. Germline values: CDR1 MNHEY, CDR2 SMNVEV (reference sequence). The CDR3 DNA follows: TGTGCCAGCAGTTTAATTCTTACTGGGCCAGATACGCAGTATTTT. Translated: CASSLILTGPDTQYF.

J is TRBJ2-7 and V is TRBV6-6; 7 nucleotides line up with TRBD1. CDR1 MNHNY and CDR2 SVGAGI come from the germline V gene (reference sequence). V lost 9 bases to trimming and J lost 4 bases; unmatched junction nucleotides: 3. There are 11 residues in the CDR3. Written as DNA, the CDR3 is TGTGCCAGTACAGGGGTTTACGAGCAGTACTTC. Translated: CASTGVYEQYF.

V usage is TRBV18 and J usage is TRBJ2-3; possible D gene TRBD1, 6 bases. Germline V gives CDR1 KGHSH, CDR2 LQKENI. CDR3 length: 15 amino acids. V was cut by 8 bases and J by 2 bases, with 17 bases left in between. The CDR3 spells CASGPRDTSTDTQYF. CDR3 bases: TGTGCCAGCGGGCCCCGGGACACCTCCACAGATACGCAGTATTTT.

This sequence joins TRBV21-1 and TRBJ2-5; the table names TRBD1, a call not compared with the DNA. TRBV21-1 is given as a pseudogene. The CDR3 covers 17 residues. The CDR3 coding sequence is TGTGCCAGCAGCAAGGAACCGAGACAGGGGGCAGGAGAGACCCAGTACTTC. It encodes CASSKEPRQGAGETQYF.

The CDR3: CASSTGQGSTDTQYF. The CDR3, as DNA: TGTGCCAGCAGCACGGGACAGGGTAGCACAGATACGCAGTATTTT. This chain connects TRBV5-4 to TRBJ2-3; 9 bases match TRBD1. There are 15 residues in the CDR3. V dropped 4 bases and J dropped 0; count of bases not matched to a gene: 3. Germline V gives CDR1 SGHNT, CDR2 YYREEE (reference sequence).

The chain links TRBV15 to TRBJ2-2, with a possible D match to TRBD2 (5 bases). This CDR3 region has 18 residues. Trimming removed 5 bases at V and 0 bases at J, with 19 bases between. The V gene's germline CDR1 is LNHNV and CDR2 YYDKDF (reference sequence). The CDR3 DNA is TGTGCCACCAGCTCTACTCTCTCCGGGGTCCCGAACACCGGGGAGCTGTTTTTT. Protein sequence: CATSSTLSGVPNTGELFF.

V gene TRBV12-2 combines with J gene TRBJ2-7; TRBD2 is the table's D call, not checked against the DNA. TRBV12-2 is labeled a pseudogene. The CDR3 sequence is 13 residues long. The CDR3 sequence: CASRLIDEELQYF. The DNA for the CDR3 is TGTGCAAGTCGCTTAATTGACGAGGAGCTTCAGTACTTC.

The rearrangement links TRBV11-2 to TRBJ1-2; 7 nucleotides match TRBD1. With V trimmed by 4 bases and J by 3 bases, 2 bases remained unmatched. This CDR3 is built from 13 residues. In germline, CDR1 is SGHAT, CDR2 FQNNGV. The CDR3 loop is CASSYGTDYGYTF. The CDR3 nucleotides are TGTGCCAGCAGCTACGGGACAGACTATGGCTACACCTTC.

This chain joins TRBV5-4 and TRBJ1-2; 9 positions match TRBD1. Trimming cost V 4 bases and J 8 bases; bases outside gene matches: 9. CDR1 and CDR2 from the germline V gene are SGHNT and YYREEE (reference sequence). This CDR3 spans 14 amino acids. The CDR3 sequence: CASSLYQDRGGYTF. The CDR3 region has the DNA TGTGCCAGCAGCCTCTATCAGGACAGGGGCGGCTACACCTTC.

This chain joins TRBV27 and TRBJ2-3, with D perhaps matching TRBD2 (6 bases). V was cut by 7 bases and J by 6 bases, with 14 bases left in between. Germline V gene sequence: CDR1 MNHEY, CDR2 SMNVEV (reference sequence). This CDR3 is built from 13 residues. In DNA, the CDR3 is TGTGCCAGCACACGGAGGGCCGAGGATACGCAGTATTTT. Its protein product is CASTRRAEDTQYF.

The chain combines TRBV5-1 with TRBJ2-5; possible D gene TRBD2, 6 bases. V dropped 0 bases and J dropped 1 base, with 10 bases sitting between them. CDR3 length: 15 residues. The germline V gene has CDR1 SGHRS and CDR2 YFSETQ. The CDR3, as DNA: TGCGCCAGCAGCTTGGAGGACGGGGGCCAAGAGACCCAGTACTTC. The encoded protein is CASSLEDGGQETQYF.

The chain combines TRBV7-9 with TRBJ1-5; D is unclear. Germline V gene data show CDR1 as SEHNR and CDR2 as FQNEAQ (reference sequence). V lost 7 bases, J lost 5 bases, and 3 bases lay in between. The CDR3 spans 10 residues. CDR3 DNA sequence: TGTGCCAGCAAGCATCAGCCCCAGCATTTT. Translation: CASKHQPQHF.